The 23 T cell receptor beta chains below all came from one sample that was sequenced in a study of CD8+CD57+ T cells in acquired aplastic anemia. According to the study, genomic DNA was the template for TCR beta VDJ and CDR3 profiling. TCRdb re-called the reads with MiXCR, one entry per CDR3 protein. The sample holds hundreds of thousands of distinct CDR3 sequences, 65% to 75% seen once. Sequenced: sorted CD4+, CD8+, or CD8+CD57+ T cells (not recorded which) from PBMCs. These receptors were collected from a human donor in good health, serving as a control.

This clonotype appeared once. V gene TRBV20-1 combines with J gene TRBJ2-1; TRBD2 aligns across 13 bases. There are 15 residues in the CDR3. Germline CDR1 is DFQATT and CDR2 is SNEGSKA (reference sequence). J lost 3 bases, V lost 6 bases, and 5 bases had no gene match. CDR3 protein: CSAPLAGGHYNEQFF. CDR3 sequence (DNA): TGCAGTGCGCCACTAGCGGGGGGGCACTACAATGAGCAGTTCTTC.

The V and J genes are TRBV20-1 and TRBJ1-2, with 7 nucleotides matching TRBD1. The germline V gene encodes CDR1 DFQATT and CDR2 SNEGSKA (reference sequence). The CDR3 covers 15 residues. V gave up 3 bases and J gave up 8 bases; unmatched junction bases: 15. The CDR3 loop is CSASSQTGAFYGYTF. The CDR3 DNA is TGCAGTGCTAGCTCTCAAACAGGGGCATTCTACGGCTACACCTTC.

Details on this clonotype: One end of the junction fails to match germline, which may point to a read error. The chain carries TRBV24-1 and TRBJ1-1; D unresolved. The CDR3 totals 15 residues. CDR1 is KGHDR, CDR2 SFDVKD, per germline. The CDR3 protein is CATGRLVATHTETFF. The CDR3 DNA follows: TGTGCCACCGGTCGTCTTGTTGCCACCCACACTGAAACTTTCTTT.

A single count supports this clonotype. The chain is built from TRBV15 and TRBJ2-6, with D possibly TRBD2 on 5 matching bases. V shed 3 bases and J shed 4 bases, with 16 bases lying between them. The CDR3 is 17 amino acids. The V gene's germline CDR1 is LNHNV and CDR2 YYDKDF (reference sequence). The CDR3, as DNA: TGTGCCACCAGCAGCCATAGGGAGCTGTCAGGGGCCAACGTCCTGACTTTC. This translates into CATSSHRELSGANVLTF.

Remarks on this clonotype: It may be a read error: a sequence one base away is much more abundant. The genes are TRBV7-2 and TRBJ1-2; 7 nucleotides agree with TRBD1. Germline loops: CDR1 SGHTA, CDR2 FQGNSA. Trimming cost V 3 bases and J 1 base; bases outside gene matches: 8. The CDR3 has 16 amino acids. CDR3 region: CASSLYSTGSNYGYTF. The CDR3 DNA is TGTGCCAGCAGCTTGTACTCGACAGGGAGTAACTATGGCTACACCTTC.

V gene TRBV20-1 combines with J gene TRBJ1-2; 8 bases align to TRBD1. V gave up 3 bases and J gave up 5 bases; unmatched junction bases: 8. Germline V gene sequence: CDR1 DFQATT, CDR2 SNEGSKA (reference sequence). The CDR3 sequence is 14 residues long. CDR3 residues: CSASLDREGYGYTF. CDR3 coding DNA: TGCAGTGCTAGTCTGGACAGGGAGGGGTATGGCTACACCTTC.

The V call is TRBV12-3 or TRBV12-4, the J call TRBJ2-5; D might be TRBD2 (5 bases). V was trimmed by 2 bases and J by 5 bases, leaving 9 bases between them. The CDR3 is 13 amino acids. For the CDR3, the DNA is TGTGCCAGCAGTTTAACGGACTCGGAGACCCAGTACTTC. It specifies CASSLTDSETQYF.

The chain has TRBV7-2 and TRBJ2-2, with D maybe TRBD2 (5 bases). The V and J ends lost 2 bases and 0 bases respectively, with 7 bases between them. The CDR3 runs to 15 residues. Germline V gene sequence: CDR1 SGHTA, CDR2 FQGNSA. The CDR3 reads CASSLSGANTGELFF. The CDR3 region has the DNA TGTGCCAGCAGCTTAAGCGGAGCGAACACCGGGGAGCTGTTTTTT.

The chain uses TRBV19 and TRBJ2-5, with D possibly being TRBD2 (6 bases). V was shortened by 3 bases and J by 4 bases, with 15 bases between the two germline ends. Germline assignment: CDR1 LNHDA and CDR2 SQIVND (reference sequence). The CDR3 has 15 amino acids. CDR3 loop: CASSIEGRRGETQYF. The CDR3, as DNA: TGTGCCAGTAGTATCGAGGGCAGGAGGGGAGAGACCCAGTACTTC.

This CDR3 reads CATSRTGEANEKLFF. The CDR3 nucleotides read TGTGCCACCAGCAGAACAGGGGAGGCTAATGAAAAACTGTTTTTT. The rearrangement uses TRBV15 and TRBJ1-4; the match to TRBD1 covers 7 bases. In germline, CDR1 is LNHNV, CDR2 YYDKDF (reference sequence). The CDR3 has 15 residues. Trimming cost V 2 bases and J 3 bases; bases outside gene matches: 3.

Turning to this clonotype: One end of the junction varies from germline; a read error may be responsible. This chain connects TRBV7-3 to TRBJ2-5; no definite D call. CDR3 size: 13 residues. Germline CDR1 SGHTA, CDR2 FQGTGA. The CDR3 DNA reads as TGTGCCAGCAGCTTAGGTTCCGACGATGGCCACACCTTC. Amino acids: CASSLGSDDGHTF.

This chain uses TRBV19 with TRBJ1-1; D is undetermined. The ends were cut back, 3 bases at V and 2 bases at J, with 10 bases in the middle. CDR1 LNHDA and CDR2 SQIVND come from the germline V gene (reference sequence). The CDR3 is made up of 14 amino acids. The CDR3 DNA follows: TGTGCCAGTAGTATTCGGCCAGCTAACACTGAAGCTTTCTTT. The encoded protein is CASSIRPANTEAFF.

This clonotype was counted once. Relative to the germline gene, one junction end is altered; a read error may explain this. J is TRBJ2-5 and V is TRBV9; possibly TRBD2 for D (6 bases). The CDR3 is made up of 15 amino acids. Germline loops: CDR1 SGDLS, CDR2 YYNGEE. The CDR3 DNA sequence: TGTGCTAGCAGCGGAGCTTCGGGGGAGGCTTTCTTTGAGTACTTC. Protein: CASSGASGEAFFEYF.

The chain is built from TRBV24-1 and TRBJ2-1; 12 bases map to TRBD2. V was pared by 4 bases and J by 9 bases, with 12 bases of the junction left unmatched. The germline CDR1 and CDR2 sequences are KGHDR and SFDVKD. The CDR3 totals 17 residues. CDR3 nucleotides: TGTGCCACCAGTGACAAAGGACTAGCGGGGTCCCGAGGTGAGCAGTTCTTC. This codes for CATSDKGLAGSRGEQFF.

In the case of this clonotype: A read error may account for a junction end that differs from germline. The gene calls are TRBV4-1 and TRBJ1-5; D gene unclear. Per germline, CDR1 MGHRA and CDR2 YSYEKL. This CDR3 is built from 19 residues. CDR3 protein: CASPLTRTSVLVSNQPQHF. The DNA for the CDR3 is TGTGCCAGCCCCCTAACACGGACCTCAGTATTAGTAAGCAATCAGCCCCAGCATTTT.

This clonotype appeared a few times. The germline gene is not matched at one end of the junction; a read error may be the cause. The rearrangement joins TRBV5-6 to TRBJ1-2; D possibly corresponds to TRBD1 (5 bases). The V gene's germline CDR1 is SGHDT and CDR2 YYEEEE. There are 14 residues in the CDR3. The CDR3 region has the DNA TGTGCCAGCAGCTTGGGCGGGCGGGGCTATGGCTGCACCTTC. This gives the protein CASSLGGRGYGCTF.

This clonotype showed up many times. This chain links TRBV5-1 with TRBJ1-4; 10 bases agree with TRBD1. Looked up from germline, CDR1 is SGHRS and CDR2 is YFSETQ. The CDR3 covers 17 residues. Trimming cost V 0 bases and J 8 bases; bases outside gene matches: 10. In nucleotides, the CDR3 is TGCGCCAGCAGCTTGGCCGAGACAGGGGGCGCGGAGGAAAAACTGTTTTTT. Its translation: CASSLAETGGAEEKLFF.

Regarding this clonotype: This likely comes from a read error, as the CDR3 has no conserved phenylalanine or tryptophan at its end. No DNA is shown, since the ends of the CDR3 on it are uncertain; the CDR3 is the one TCRdb lists. The chain recombines TRBV7-3 with TRBJ2-3. Germline-derived CDR1 and CDR2 are SGHTA and FQGTGA. The CDR3 length equals 13 residues, ends included. CDR3 amino acids: CASSPYPTDTKYL.

The DNA of the CDR3 is TGTGCCAGCAGCCCAACCCCTAGGGGGCCCTACGAGCAGTACGTC. Translation gives CASSPTPRGPYEQYV. This chain connects TRBV13 to TRBJ2-7; 7 bases match TRBD1. J lost 2 bases, V lost 5 bases, and 9 bases had no gene match. This CDR3 has 15 amino acids. The germline gives CDR1 PRHDT, CDR2 FYEKMQ (reference sequence).

J is TRBJ2-3 and V is TRBV7-7; 12 bases are shared with TRBD2. This CDR3 is built from 16 residues. Losses at the gene ends were 5 bases for V and 2 bases for J; bases not matched to a gene: 5. Per the germline V gene, CDR1 is SSHAT and CDR2 is FNYEAQ (reference sequence). CDR3 nucleotide sequence: TGTGCCAGCAGCCCGCGGACTAGCGGGGTCACAGATACGCAGTATTTT. It yields the protein CASSPRTSGVTDTQYF.

The chain joins TRBV3-1 to TRBJ2-1; TRBD2 agrees at 14 bases. The ends lost 6 bases at V and 8 bases at J; junction bases unmatched: 12. This CDR3 has 17 residues. CDR1 and CDR2 from the germline V gene are LGHDT and YNNKEL (reference sequence). In nucleotides, the CDR3 is TGTGCCAGCAGTTTGAGAGAGGGACTAGCGGGAGTGTATGAGCAGTTCTTC. This translates into CASSLREGLAGVYEQFF.

The rearrangement uses TRBV2 and TRBJ2-4, with D uncertain. Trimming took 6 bases from V and 5 from J, leaving 5 bases between them. CDR3 length equals 11 residues. Germline V CDR1 and CDR2: SNHLY, FYNNEI. Written as DNA, the CDR3 is TGTGCCAGCAGCACCCAAAACATTCAGTACTTC. Protein: CASSTQNIQYF. Full variable domain (remainder filled in from reference TRBV2 and TRBJ2-4): EPEVTQTPSHQVTQMGQEVILRCVPISNHLYFYWYRQILGQKVEFLVSFYNNEISEKSEIFDDQFSVERPDGSNFTLKIRSTKLEDSAMYFCASSTQNIQYFGAGTRLSVL.

This chain uses TRBV15 with TRBJ2-7; 7 nucleotides agree with TRBD2. V gave up 1 base and J gave up 3 bases; unmatched junction bases: 6. The germline gives CDR1 LNHNV, CDR2 YYDKDF (reference sequence). This CDR3 has 15 residues. The CDR3 is CATSRVTSANYEQYF. CDR3 in DNA: TGTGCCACCAGCAGAGTAACTAGCGCAAACTACGAGCAGTACTTC.